The clone carrying this TCR beta chain has a count of ten or more. The antigen remains unidentified. The sample originates from a study of Graves' ophthalmopathy and Graves' hyperthyroidism. This CDR3 has 15 residues. Germline V gene sequence: CDR1 SGHVS, CDR2 FQNEAQ. The ends were cut back, 1 base at V and 2 bases at J, with 12 bases in the middle. For repertoire sequencing, the TCR beta CDR3 regions were amplified from RNA transcripts. HTBI-primed first-round RT-PCR preceded second-round multiplex PCR. TCRdb re-analysed the multiplex PCR reads in MiXCR, keeping a single row per CDR3 protein. Here the sample spans about 1.2 million distinct CDR3 sequences, approximately 35% being singletons. Participants with hyperthyroidism, aged 18 to 65, were newly diagnosed with under 2 months' duration. Diagnostic conclusions were grounded in clinical symptoms, serum thyroxine, TRAb, thyroid ultrasound and orbital computed tomography.

Study-wide results and caveats: A majority of expanded thyroid clonotypes exceeding 0.001 frequency were likewise present in blood.

The sequence came from an adult man with Graves' hyperthyroidism. V is TRBV7-8 and J is TRBJ2-7; D perhaps matches TRBD2 (6 bases). The specimen was peripheral blood or thyroid tissue (not recorded which). CDR3 in DNA: TGTGCCAGCAGCTTAGAGGAGGGGTGGACCTACGAGCAGTACTTC. It specifies CASSLEEGWTYEQYF.